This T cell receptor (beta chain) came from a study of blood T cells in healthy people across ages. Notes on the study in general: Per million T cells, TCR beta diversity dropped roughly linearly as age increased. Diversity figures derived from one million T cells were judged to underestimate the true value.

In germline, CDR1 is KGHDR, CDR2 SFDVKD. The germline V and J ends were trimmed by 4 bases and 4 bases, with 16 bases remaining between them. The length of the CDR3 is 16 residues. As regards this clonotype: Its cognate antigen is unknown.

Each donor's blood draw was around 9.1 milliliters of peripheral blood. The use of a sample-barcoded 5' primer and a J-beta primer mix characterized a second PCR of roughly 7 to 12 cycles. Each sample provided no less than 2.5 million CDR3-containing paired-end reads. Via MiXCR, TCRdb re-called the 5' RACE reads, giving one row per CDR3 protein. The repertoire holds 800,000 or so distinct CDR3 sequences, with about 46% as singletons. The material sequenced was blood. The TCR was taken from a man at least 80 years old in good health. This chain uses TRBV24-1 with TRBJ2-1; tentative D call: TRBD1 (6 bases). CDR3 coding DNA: TGTGCCACCAGTGACCCCCGTGTGAGGGGGTACAATGAGCAGTTCTTC. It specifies CATSDPRVRGYNEQFF.